One and the same sample provided the 20 T cell receptor beta chains below, sequenced in a study of control samples from healthy donors and cancer patients. The data were produced by immunoSEQ multiplex PCR, yet TCRdb's version contains in-frame clones alone and is incomplete. Of around 94,000 clones in the sample, 90% were seen once. The sample comprised blood. The receptors were gathered from a woman under 30 in good health.

With regard to this clone: This sample includes further DNA sequences coding for the same CDR3. The rearrangement joins TRBV7-3 to TRBJ2-3; 7 bases fit TRBD1. This CDR3 is 13 amino acids long. Germline V lookup: CDR1 SGHTA, CDR2 FQGTGA. With V trimmed by 5 bases and J by 5 bases, 4 bases remained unmatched. CDR3 in amino acids: CASSPSGGDTQYF. DNA for the CDR3: TGTGCCAGCAGCCCCTCAGGGGGAGATACGCAGTATTTT.

The rearrangement links TRBV25-1 to TRBJ2-3, with D perhaps TRBD1 (6 bases). The CDR3 is made up of 18 amino acids. Germline V gives CDR1 MGHDK, CDR2 SYGVNS. Trimming cost V 4 bases and J 3 bases, with 23 bases left between them. The CDR3 DNA follows: TGTGCCAGCAGTGCCTCCCGCAACCTCCGGGACACAACAGATACGCAGTATTTT. This gives the protein CASSASRNLRDTTDTQYF.

The CDR3 here is CASSQVLAGLDNEQFF. The CDR3 DNA follows: TGTGCCAGCTCACAGGTACTAGCGGGGTTGGACAATGAGCAGTTCTTC. The chain joins TRBV18 to TRBJ2-1; 10 bases are shared with TRBD2. After removal of 4 bases from V and 5 bases from J, the junction contained 8 bases not matched to a gene. From germline, CDR1 is KGHSH and CDR2 LQKENI. This CDR3 region has 16 residues.

The chain is built from TRBV5-3 and TRBJ2-3; the match to TRBD1 covers 9 bases. TRBV5-3 is an open reading frame whose function is uncertain. The CDR3 length is 16 residues. Trimming removed 3 bases from V and 2 bases from J; junction bases left unmatched: 7. The CDR3 region has the DNA TGTGCCAGAAGCTCGGCCGGGACAGGGCCCACAGATACGCAGTATTTT. This gives the protein CARSSAGTGPTDTQYF.

The chain recombines TRBV6-5 with TRBJ2-7; a weak D match, TRBD1 (6 bases). The V end lost 6 bases, the J end lost 3 bases, and 15 bases lay between the germline ends. Germline V gene data show CDR1 as MNHEY and CDR2 as SVGAGI. The CDR3 runs 14 residues. The CDR3, as DNA: TGTGCCAGCAGGGCCGGGACATCGCTCTACGAGCAGTACTTC. The encoded protein is CASRAGTSLYEQYF.

This rearrangement joins TRBV27 to TRBJ1-5; 8 bases agree with TRBD1. The CDR3 loop spans 16 amino acids. V was clipped by 6 bases and J by 4 bases; unmatched bases: 11. Germline CDR1 and CDR2: MNHEY and SMNVEV (reference sequence). In DNA, the CDR3 is TGTGCCAGCAGGGAAAAGGACAGGGCTGGAAATCAGCCCCAGCATTTT. Its translation is CASREKDRAGNQPQHF.

The chain has TRBV5-5 and TRBJ1-5; D not resolved. V was shortened by 3 bases and J by 1 base, with 14 bases between the two germline ends. The CDR3 length is 16 residues. The germline V gene has CDR1 SGHKS and CDR2 YYEKEE (reference sequence). The CDR3 loop reads CASSWRPLPSNQPQHF. The DNA of the CDR3 is TGTGCCAGCAGCTGGAGGCCCCTTCCGAGCAATCAGCCCCAGCATTTT.

The V gene is TRBV6-5, the J gene TRBJ2-1; 9 bases map to TRBD1. J was trimmed by 6 bases and V by 2 bases; bases with no gene match: 5. Germline CDR1 MNHEY, CDR2 SVGAGI. This CDR3 spans 15 amino acids. CDR3 sequence: CASSYDVTGGNEQFF. DNA for the CDR3: TGTGCCAGCAGTTACGATGTGACAGGGGGCAATGAGCAGTTCTTC.

The chain recombines TRBV11-1 with TRBJ1-2; 7 bases are shared with TRBD1. Germline CDR1 SGHAT, CDR2 FQDESV (reference sequence). The V and J ends lost 5 bases and 4 bases, in that order; junction bases with no gene match: 13. CDR3 size: 16 residues. The CDR3 region is CASSLGDSSKIYGYTF. As DNA, the CDR3 is TGTGCCAGCAGCCTAGGGGACAGTAGTAAAATCTATGGCTACACCTTC.

The V gene is TRBV6-4, the J gene TRBJ1-2; no firm D call. This CDR3 comprises 13 residues. The V and J ends lost 5 bases and 5 bases respectively, with 12 bases between them. CDR1 is MRHNA, CDR2 SNTAGT, per germline. This CDR3 is CASSLSLGYGYTF. CDR3 coding DNA: TGTGCCAGCAGTCTGTCTCTCGGGTATGGCTACACCTTC.

This clone appeared a few times. This chain connects TRBV13 to TRBJ1-4, with 7 bases that match TRBD1. The germline gives CDR1 PRHDT, CDR2 FYEKMQ (reference sequence). Trimming at V came to 3 bases and at J to 4 bases, leaving 2 bases not matched to a gene. This CDR3 contains 14 residues. The CDR3 is CASSFRGVNEKLFF. CDR3 coding DNA: TGTGCCAGCAGCTTCAGGGGGGTTAATGAAAAACTGTTTTTT.

The chain employs TRBV7-9 and TRBJ2-7; D might be TRBD2 (8 bases). This CDR3 region has 19 residues. The germline V gene encodes CDR1 SEHNR and CDR2 FQNEAQ (reference sequence). V gave up 4 bases and J gave up 3 bases, with 28 bases separating them. CDR3 region: CASSSFTGETRAGVYEQYF. CDR3 bases: TGTGCCAGCAGCTCCTTTACAGGGGAGACCCGAGCGGGGGTCTACGAGCAGTACTTC.

This chain uses TRBV2 with TRBJ1-1, with D tentatively TRBD1 (5 bases). There are 13 residues in the CDR3. Germline CDR1 is SNHLY and CDR2 is FYNNEI. Trimming took 2 bases from V and 5 from J, leaving 9 bases between them. CDR3 DNA: TGTGCCAGCAGTGAACGGGAGGGGACTGAAGCTTTCTTT. As protein: CASSEREGTEAFF.

The V and J genes are TRBV7-6 and TRBJ1-2, with 7 nucleotides matching TRBD1. The CDR3 has 13 residues. J lost 4 bases, V lost 5 bases, and 4 bases had no gene match. Germline lookup yields CDR1 SGHVS and CDR2 FNYEAQ. The CDR3 nucleotides are TGTGCCAGCAGCCCGGGACAGAGCTATGGCTACACCTTC. Translation: CASSPGQSYGYTF.

The chain combines TRBV14 with TRBJ1-4; no reliable D call. CDR1 and CDR2 (germline): SGHDN, FVKESK. The V and J ends lost 2 bases and 8 bases respectively, with 18 bases between them. The CDR3 runs 16 residues. CDR3 coding DNA: TGTGCCAGCAGCCAATCCCTGGTTGGTTCCCGGGAAAAACTGTTTTTT. It specifies CASSQSLVGSREKLFF.

For the CDR3, the DNA is TGTGCCTGGAGTGTACCCCGGGACAGGAACACTGAAGCTTTCTTT. The encoded protein is CAWSVPRDRNTEAFF. The J gene is TRBJ1-1, the V gene TRBV30; 7 nucleotides match TRBD1. This CDR3 contains 15 residues. Germline CDR1 and CDR2: GTSNPN and SVGIG (reference sequence). V shed 0 bases and J 1 base; nucleotides not matched to a gene: 5. The whole variable domain, filled in from reference TRBV30 and TRBJ1-1, reads SQTIHQWPATLVQPVGSPLSLECTVEGTSNPNLYWYRQAAGRGLQLLFYSVGIGQISSEVPQNLSASRPQDRQFILSSKKLLLSDSGFYLCAWSVPRDRNTEAFFGQGTRLTVV.

The CDR3 nucleotides read TGTGCCAGCAGTTTCTCCGAGCAGTACTTC. Encoded protein: CASSFSEQYF. This chain links TRBV27 with TRBJ2-7; D not resolved. The CDR3 is 10 amino acids. Germline V gene sequence: CDR1 MNHEY, CDR2 SMNVEV (reference sequence). Trimming shortened V by 3 bases and J by 6 bases, and 3 bases separated the two germline ends.

This chain joins TRBV6-1 and TRBJ1-2; no reliable D call. V shed 0 bases and J shed 14 bases, with 13 bases lying between them. This CDR3 comprises 12 residues. CDR1 MNHNS and CDR2 SASEGT come from the germline V gene. The CDR3 protein is CASSEAYGSSTF. The DNA of the CDR3 is TGTGCCAGCAGTGAAGCATACGGCAGTAGTACCTTC.

The chain employs TRBV5-1 and TRBJ2-7; 10 nucleotides align to TRBD1. The CDR3 loop spans 19 amino acids. Germline V CDR1 and CDR2: SGHRS, YFSETQ. V shed 1 base and J 2 bases; nucleotides not matched to a gene: 15. This chain's CDR3 is CASSLIPIPPGQGAYEQYF. CDR3 in DNA: TGCGCCAGCAGCTTGATCCCCATCCCCCCCGGACAGGGGGCCTACGAGCAGTACTTC.

The V and J genes are TRBV21-1 and TRBJ1-1. TRBV21-1 is assigned pseudogene status. The CDR3 extends over 14 amino acids. CDR3: CASSKAGDNTEAFF. Written as DNA, the CDR3 is TGTGCCAGCAGCAAAGCGGGGGACAACACTGAAGCTTTCTTT.